These T cell receptor beta chains were read from a single sample in a study of blood T cells in healthy people across ages. TCRdb recomputed calls from the 5' RACE reads with MiXCR, one row per CDR3 protein. Of over 600,000 distinct CDR3 sequences in the sample, around half are singletons; the top ten hold around 18%. Sequenced input: blood. The receptors were gathered from a man older than 75 in good health. The CDR3 runs from the conserved cysteine through the conserved F or W. Fields, in order: clone size, J gene, D gene, V gene, CDR3 DNA, CDR3 protein. D genes are given only for firm matches. Clone size is given for some rows only: seen once, a few or many times, or a class if the clone is expanded.

>-|TRBJ2-1|TRBD2|TRBV19
TGTGCCAGTAGTATAACGGCTAGCGGGAGCTCCTACAATGAGCAGTTCTTC
CASSITASGSSYNEQFF
>-|TRBJ1-1|TRBD1|TRBV7-9
TGTGCCAGCAGCCCAGTGGGGACAGGGGCGGACACTGAAGCTTTCTTT
CASSPVGTGADTEAFF
>once|TRBJ2-5|TRBD2|TRBV24-1
TGTGCCACCAGTGCAGGGACTAGCGGAAAAGAGACCCAGTACTTC
CATSAGTSGKETQYF
>-|TRBJ2-2|-|TRBV6-5
TGTGCCAGCAGTTACGCCTCCTGGACAGCCGCGAACACCGGGGAGCTGTTTTTT
CASSYASWTAANTGELFF
>few|TRBJ2-5|-|TRBV14
TGTGCCAGCAGCCTTCGAGTTGGTCTCTGGGAGACCCAGTACTTC
CASSLRVGLWETQYF
>-|TRBJ2-3|-|TRBV7-2
TGTGCCAGCAGCTTAGGGCTCTGGAGCACAGATACGCAGTATTTT
CASSLGLWSTDTQYF
>few|TRBJ2-1|TRBD2|TRBV12-3/TRBV12-4
TGTGCCAGCAGTTTAAAGGATAGCGGGAAGAGCTCCTACAATGAGCAGTTCTTC
CASSLKDSGKSSYNEQFF
>-|TRBJ1-2|TRBD1|TRBV29-1
TGCAGCGCCGAAGGACAGGGGTATGACTATGGCTACACCTTC
CSAEGQGYDYGYTF
>once|TRBJ1-5|-|TRBV24-1
TGTGCCACCAGTGACCCTGAACAGCCCCAGCATTTT
CATSDPEQPQHF
>many|TRBJ1-6|-|TRBV2
TGTGCCAGCAGTGTCTTGGCCGGGGACTCACCCCTCCACTTT
CASSVLAGDSPLHF
>-|TRBJ2-7|-|TRBV24-1
TGTGCCATACAGCGGAGCTCCTACAATGAGCAGTACTTC
CAIQRSSYNEQYF
>few|TRBJ2-3|-|TRBV20-1
TGCAGTGCCGATCCCTATGGGGGCACAGATACGCAGTATTTT
CSADPYGGTDTQYF
>few|TRBJ2-7|-|TRBV12-3/TRBV12-4
TGTGCCAGCAGTTTAGTGGGCTCAGTCAACGAGCAGTACTTC
CASSLVGSVNEQYF
>-|TRBJ1-5|-|TRBV4-3
TGCGCCAGCAGCCATGTCCTGGGCGAGCCCCAGCATTTT
CASSHVLGEPQHF
>-|TRBJ1-2|TRBD1|TRBV30
TGTGCCTGGAAGAGACAGGGGAACTATGGCTACACCTTC
CAWKRQGNYGYTF
>-|TRBJ2-7|TRBD1|TRBV11-3
TGTGCCAGCAGCTTAAACGGACAGGGGGCCTACGAGCAGTACTTC
CASSLNGQGAYEQYF
>-|TRBJ1-5|-|TRBV4-2
TGTGCCAGCAGCCCCGTTTTGGTCCCGCCCCAGCATTTT
CASSPVLVPPQHF
>-|TRBJ2-5|-|TRBV20-1
TGCAGTGCTAGAGCGACGGGGTCTCGGAATGAGCAGTACTTC
CSARATGSRNEQYF
>few|TRBJ2-3|-|TRBV11-2
TGTGCCAGCAGCTTAACTTCCACTAGCACAGATACGCAGTATTTT
CASSLTSTSTDTQYF
>-|TRBJ2-2|TRBD2|TRBV7-3
TGTGCCAGCAGCTTAACGGAAGCGGGAAGGCCCGGGGAGCTGTTTTTT
CASSLTEAGRPGELFF